The rows below give T cell receptor beta chains drawn from one sample of a study of CD4 T cell repertoires in COVID-19. TCRdb's table, derived via immunoSEQ multiplex PCR, lists solely in-frame clones and lacks some. The sample yields about 75,000 clones, around four fifths seen once. Here the sequenced sample was CD4+ T cells from peripheral blood, taken after recovery from COVID-19. Source of these receptors: a human donor who had COVID-19. The CDR3 runs from the conserved cysteine through the conserved F or W. A D gene is named only where the DNA matches it firmly. The size of a clone is reported for some rows only, either as once, few or many, or as a class for expanded clones.

abundance: NA
v_gene: TRBV27
d_gene: NA
j_gene: TRBJ1-6
CDR3aa: CASSLSGGSGSPLHF
CDR3nt: TGTGCCAGCAGTTTATCTGGAGGGTCGGGATCACCCCTCCACTTT

abundance: NA
v_gene: TRBV6-6
d_gene: NA
j_gene: TRBJ1-2
CDR3aa: CASSYGQLPNYGYTF
CDR3nt: TGTGCCAGCAGTTACGGGCAGCTTCCGAACTATGGCTACACCTTC

abundance: NA
v_gene: TRBV3-1/TRBV3-2
d_gene: TRBD2
j_gene: TRBJ2-3
CDR3aa: CASSQDNGASGGFGTDTQYF
CDR3nt: TGTGCCAGCAGCCAAGATAACGGCGCTAGCGGGGGGTTCGGCACAGATACGCAGTATTTT

abundance: NA
v_gene: TRBV24-1
d_gene: NA
j_gene: TRBJ1-4
CDR3aa: CATTPSGDGNEKLFF
CDR3nt: TGTGCCACCACCCCGTCAGGCGACGGTAATGAAAAACTGTTTTTT

abundance: once
v_gene: TRBV5-3
d_gene: TRBD2
j_gene: TRBJ2-2
CDR3aa: CARSLLIAGDTGELFF
CDR3nt: TGTGCCAGAAGCTTGTTGATAGCGGGAGATACCGGGGAGCTGTTTTTT

abundance: NA
v_gene: TRBV21-1
d_gene: NA
j_gene: TRBJ2-3
CDR3aa: CASSHLGTGPLHTQYF
CDR3nt: TGTGCCAGCAGCCACCTTGGGACGGGGCCACTTCATACGCAGTATTTT

abundance: NA
v_gene: TRBV11-2
d_gene: NA
j_gene: TRBJ2-1
CDR3aa: CASSPAYNEQFF
CDR3nt: TGTGCCAGCAGCCCCGCCTACAATGAGCAGTTCTTC

abundance: NA
v_gene: TRBV5-1
d_gene: NA
j_gene: TRBJ2-2
CDR3aa: CASSLDYGGTGELFF
CDR3nt: TGCGCCAGCAGCTTGGATTACGGGGGCACCGGGGAGCTGTTTTTT

abundance: NA
v_gene: TRBV11-2
d_gene: TRBD1
j_gene: TRBJ2-2
CDR3aa: CASPKARQGRELFF
CDR3nt: TGTGCCAGCCCCAAGGCCCGACAGGGGCGGGAGCTGTTTTTT

abundance: NA
v_gene: TRBV4-1
d_gene: NA
j_gene: TRBJ1-1
CDR3aa: CASSQFGSIQNTEAFF
CDR3nt: TGCGCCAGCAGCCAATTCGGGAGTATCCAGAACACTGAAGCTTTCTTT

abundance: NA
v_gene: TRBV10-2
d_gene: NA
j_gene: TRBJ1-2
CDR3aa: CAMSEGPGYGYTF
CDR3nt: TGCGCCATGTCGGAGGGCCCGGGATATGGCTACACCTTC

abundance: NA
v_gene: TRBV18
d_gene: NA
j_gene: TRBJ2-4
CDR3aa: CASSPRDGAKNIQYF
CDR3nt: TGTGCCAGCTCACCGAGGGACGGAGCCAAAAACATTCAGTACTTC

abundance: NA
v_gene: TRBV5-1
d_gene: TRBD1
j_gene: TRBJ1-3
CDR3aa: CASSRDRGSSGNTIYF
CDR3nt: TGCGCCAGCAGCCGGGACAGGGGGAGCTCTGGAAACACCATATATTTT

abundance: NA
v_gene: TRBV18
d_gene: TRBD1
j_gene: TRBJ1-1
CDR3aa: CASSPVVQGAAAREAFF
CDR3nt: TGTGCCAGCTCACCAGTGGTACAGGGGGCCGCGGCGCGTGAAGCTTTCTTT

abundance: NA
v_gene: TRBV2
d_gene: TRBD1
j_gene: TRBJ1-3
CDR3aa: CASGQPRGQKNTIYF
CDR3nt: TGTGCCAGCGGCCAGCCGAGGGGGCAGAAAAACACCATATATTTT

abundance: NA
v_gene: TRBV19
d_gene: TRBD1
j_gene: TRBJ1-5
CDR3aa: CASTHTSRTGDSNQPQHF
CDR3nt: TGTGCCAGTACCCACACCAGCCGTACAGGGGATAGCAATCAGCCCCAGCATTTT

abundance: NA
v_gene: TRBV11-3
d_gene: NA
j_gene: TRBJ2-1
CDR3aa: CASSPQSREQFF
CDR3nt: TGTGCCAGCAGCCCGCAAAGCAGGGAGCAGTTCTTC

abundance: NA
v_gene: TRBV4-1
d_gene: NA
j_gene: TRBJ2-2
CDR3aa: CASSGRNFGELFF
CDR3nt: TGCGCCAGCAGCGGGCGGAACTTCGGGGAGCTGTTTTTT

abundance: NA
v_gene: TRBV10-2
d_gene: NA
j_gene: TRBJ1-2
CDR3aa: CASTKGSGYGYTF
CDR3nt: TGCGCCAGCACTAAGGGCTCCGGCTATGGCTACACCTTC

abundance: once
v_gene: TRBV7-9
d_gene: NA
j_gene: TRBJ2-3
CDR3aa: CASSLSLAILTDTQYF
CDR3nt: TGTGCCAGCAGCTTAAGCCTAGCCATCCTCACAGATACGCAGTATTTT

abundance: NA
v_gene: TRBV28
d_gene: TRBD2
j_gene: TRBJ2-1
CDR3aa: CASSSYGRGLAIDNEQFF
CDR3nt: TGTGCCAGCAGTTCATATGGGCGGGGACTAGCGATCGACAATGAGCAGTTCTTC

abundance: NA
v_gene: TRBV10-3
d_gene: TRBD2
j_gene: TRBJ2-7
CDR3aa: CAIGRLAGGWYEQYF
CDR3nt: TGTGCCATCGGCAGACTAGCGGGGGGTTGGTACGAGCAGTACTTC

abundance: NA
v_gene: TRBV2
d_gene: NA
j_gene: TRBJ2-5
CDR3aa: CASSADLQETQYF
CDR3nt: TGTGCCAGCAGTGCTGATCTCCAAGAGACCCAGTACTTC

abundance: NA
v_gene: TRBV3-1/TRBV3-2
d_gene: NA
j_gene: TRBJ2-2
CDR3aa: CASSQEFSGELFF
CDR3nt: TGTGCCAGCAGCCAAGAATTTAGCGGGGAGCTGTTTTTT

abundance: NA
v_gene: TRBV29-1
d_gene: NA
j_gene: TRBJ1-1
CDR3aa: CSVARGRTTEAFF
CDR3nt: TGCAGCGTTGCCCGGGGGAGAACCACTGAAGCTTTCTTT

abundance: NA
v_gene: TRBV6-5
d_gene: NA
j_gene: TRBJ2-5
CDR3aa: CASTQPGAGQETQYF
CDR3nt: TGTGCCAGCACCCAGCCTGGGGCGGGACAAGAGACCCAGTACTTC

abundance: NA
v_gene: TRBV6-6
d_gene: NA
j_gene: TRBJ1-4
CDR3aa: CASSPRIEKLFF
CDR3nt: TGTGCCAGCAGCCCTCGAATAGAAAAACTGTTTTTT

abundance: NA
v_gene: TRBV5-1
d_gene: TRBD1
j_gene: TRBJ1-3
CDR3aa: CASSSTGGSGNTIYF
CDR3nt: TGCGCCAGCAGCTCTACAGGGGGCTCTGGAAACACCATATATTTT

abundance: NA
v_gene: TRBV20-1
d_gene: TRBD2
j_gene: TRBJ2-3
CDR3aa: CSACGLAGAPTDTQYF
CDR3nt: TGCAGTGCTTGTGGACTAGCGGGGGCTCCCACAGATACGCAGTATTTT

abundance: NA
v_gene: TRBV2
d_gene: TRBD2
j_gene: TRBJ2-2
CDR3aa: CASKLLGLAGNTGELFF
CDR3nt: TGTGCCAGCAAGCTACTCGGACTAGCGGGGAACACCGGGGAGCTGTTTTTT

abundance: once
v_gene: TRBV29-1
d_gene: NA
j_gene: TRBJ2-1
CDR3aa: CSVEGAKANEQFF
CDR3nt: TGCAGCGTTGAAGGTGCAAAAGCAAATGAGCAGTTCTTC

abundance: NA
v_gene: TRBV5-6
d_gene: TRBD2
j_gene: TRBJ2-1
CDR3aa: CASSGLKIAGVFFNEQFF
CDR3nt: TGTGCCAGCAGCGGTTTAAAAATAGCGGGAGTTTTTTTCAATGAGCAGTTCTTC

abundance: NA
v_gene: TRBV6-2/TRBV6-3
d_gene: NA
j_gene: TRBJ1-2
CDR3aa: CASSYGGAESLGYTF
CDR3nt: TGTGCCAGCAGTTACGGGGGGGCGGAATCGCTTGGCTACACCTTC

abundance: NA
v_gene: TRBV6-1
d_gene: NA
j_gene: TRBJ1-2
CDR3aa: CASSTTGTTNYGYTF
CDR3nt: TGTGCCAGCAGTACTACCGGGACAACTAACTATGGCTACACCTTC

abundance: NA
v_gene: TRBV9
d_gene: NA
j_gene: TRBJ2-7
CDR3aa: CASSPDPGRSYEQYF
CDR3nt: TGTGCCAGCAGTCCGGACCCAGGCCGCTCCTACGAGCAGTACTTC

abundance: NA
v_gene: TRBV15
d_gene: TRBD1
j_gene: TRBJ2-5
CDR3aa: CATSRPGTGEQETQYF
CDR3nt: TGTGCCACCAGCAGACCCGGGACAGGGGAGCAAGAGACCCAGTACTTC

abundance: NA
v_gene: TRBV3-1/TRBV3-2
d_gene: TRBD2
j_gene: TRBJ2-1
CDR3aa: CASSKGLAGVGEQFF
CDR3nt: TGTGCCAGCAGCAAGGGACTAGCGGGAGTTGGCGAGCAGTTCTTC

abundance: NA
v_gene: TRBV6-5
d_gene: TRBD2
j_gene: TRBJ2-2
CDR3aa: CASTPGGGTGELFF
CDR3nt: TGTGCCAGCACCCCTGGGGGGGGCACCGGGGAGCTGTTTTTT

abundance: once
v_gene: TRBV29-1
d_gene: NA
j_gene: TRBJ1-5
CDR3aa: CSVAQGWGGQPQHF
CDR3nt: TGCAGCGTTGCCCAGGGGTGGGGTGGGCAGCCCCAGCATTTT

abundance: few
v_gene: TRBV11-3
d_gene: NA
j_gene: TRBJ2-6
CDR3aa: CASSLDPPLIGGGGANVLTF
CDR3nt: TGTGCCAGCAGCTTAGATCCGCCTCTGATAGGGGGTGGTGGGGCCAACGTCCTGACTTTC

abundance: NA
v_gene: TRBV21-1
d_gene: NA
j_gene: TRBJ1-3
CDR3aa: CASSKEATVSGNTIYF
CDR3nt: TGTGCCAGCAGCAAAGAGGCAACAGTCTCTGGAAACACCATATATTTT

abundance: NA
v_gene: TRBV6-5
d_gene: NA
j_gene: TRBJ1-3
CDR3aa: CASSSASSGNTIYF
CDR3nt: TGTGCCAGCAGTTCCGCAAGCTCTGGAAACACCATATATTTT